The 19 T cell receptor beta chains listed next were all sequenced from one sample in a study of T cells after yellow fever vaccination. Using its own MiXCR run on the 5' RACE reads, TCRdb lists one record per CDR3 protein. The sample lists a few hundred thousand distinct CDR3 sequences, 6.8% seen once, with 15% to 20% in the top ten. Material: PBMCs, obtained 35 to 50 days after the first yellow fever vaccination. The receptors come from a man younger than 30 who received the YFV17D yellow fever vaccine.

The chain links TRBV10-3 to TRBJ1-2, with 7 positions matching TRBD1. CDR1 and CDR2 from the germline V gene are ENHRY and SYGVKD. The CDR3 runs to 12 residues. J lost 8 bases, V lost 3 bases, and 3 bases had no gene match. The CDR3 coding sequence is TGTGCCATCAGTGAAACAGGGGAAGGCTACACCTTC. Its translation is CAISETGEGYTF.

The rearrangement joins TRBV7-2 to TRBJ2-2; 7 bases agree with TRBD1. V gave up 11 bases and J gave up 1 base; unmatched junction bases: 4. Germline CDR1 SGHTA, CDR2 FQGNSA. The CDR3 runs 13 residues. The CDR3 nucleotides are TGTGCCGCGACAGGGAGGAACACCGGGGAGCTGTTTTTT. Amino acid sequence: CAATGRNTGELFF.

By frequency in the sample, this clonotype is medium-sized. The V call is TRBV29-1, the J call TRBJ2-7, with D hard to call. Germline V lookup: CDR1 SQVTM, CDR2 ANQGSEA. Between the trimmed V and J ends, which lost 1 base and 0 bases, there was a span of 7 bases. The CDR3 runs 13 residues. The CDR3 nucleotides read TGCAGCGTTGAAGGTGGGGTCTCCTACGAGCAGTACTTC. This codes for CSVEGGVSYEQYF.

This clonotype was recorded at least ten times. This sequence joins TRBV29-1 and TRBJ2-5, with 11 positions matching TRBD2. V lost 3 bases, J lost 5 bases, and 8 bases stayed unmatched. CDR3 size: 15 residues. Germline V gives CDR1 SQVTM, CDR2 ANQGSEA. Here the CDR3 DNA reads TGCAGCGTTGAGCTAACTAGCGGGGGCAGGGAGACCCAGTACTTC. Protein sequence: CSVELTSGGRETQYF.

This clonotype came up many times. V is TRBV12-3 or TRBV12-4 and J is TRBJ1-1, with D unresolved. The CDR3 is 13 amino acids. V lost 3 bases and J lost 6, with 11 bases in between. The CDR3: CASSFLGIPEAFF. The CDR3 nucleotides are TGTGCCAGCAGTTTTCTTGGAATCCCTGAAGCTTTCTTT.

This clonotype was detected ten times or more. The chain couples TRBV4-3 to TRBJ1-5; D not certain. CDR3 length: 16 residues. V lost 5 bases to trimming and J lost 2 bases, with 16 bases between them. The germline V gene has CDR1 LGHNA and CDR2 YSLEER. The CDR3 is CASSWRLVEGNQPQHF. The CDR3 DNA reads TGCGCCAGCAGCTGGCGGTTGGTGGAGGGCAATCAGCCCCAGCATTTT.

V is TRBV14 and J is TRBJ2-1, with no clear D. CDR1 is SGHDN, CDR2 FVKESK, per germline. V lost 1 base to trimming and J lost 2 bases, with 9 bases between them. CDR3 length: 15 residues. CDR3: CASSQVGRTYNEQFF. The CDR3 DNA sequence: TGTGCCAGCAGCCAAGTTGGGCGGACCTACAATGAGCAGTTCTTC.

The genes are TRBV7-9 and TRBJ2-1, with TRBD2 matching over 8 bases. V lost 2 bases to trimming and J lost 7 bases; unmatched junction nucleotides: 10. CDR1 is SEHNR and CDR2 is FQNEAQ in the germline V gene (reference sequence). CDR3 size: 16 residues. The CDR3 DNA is TGTGCCAGCAGCTTATCCTGGCGGGGGGCCCGAAATGAGCAGTTCTTC. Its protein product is CASSLSWRGARNEQFF.

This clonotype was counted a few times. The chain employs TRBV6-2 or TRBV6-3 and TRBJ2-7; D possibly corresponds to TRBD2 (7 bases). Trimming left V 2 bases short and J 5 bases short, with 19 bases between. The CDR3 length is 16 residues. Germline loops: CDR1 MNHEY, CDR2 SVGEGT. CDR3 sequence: CASSYPTGRGANEQYF. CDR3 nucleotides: TGTGCCAGCAGTTACCCCACAGGACGGGGGGCGAACGAGCAGTACTTC.

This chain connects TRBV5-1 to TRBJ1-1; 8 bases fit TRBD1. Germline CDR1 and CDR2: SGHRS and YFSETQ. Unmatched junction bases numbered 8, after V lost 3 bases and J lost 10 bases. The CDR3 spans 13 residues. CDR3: CASSYGQGSGAFF. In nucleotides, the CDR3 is TGCGCCAGCAGCTACGGACAGGGTTCAGGAGCTTTCTTT.

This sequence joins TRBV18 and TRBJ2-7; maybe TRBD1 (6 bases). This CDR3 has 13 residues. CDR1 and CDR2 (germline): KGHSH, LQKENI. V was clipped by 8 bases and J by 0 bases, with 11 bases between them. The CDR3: CASAGDTSYEQYV. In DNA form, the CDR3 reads TGTGCCAGCGCCGGGGACACCTCCTACGAGCAGTACGTC.

Here the CDR3 reads CATEGVEEPQHF. CDR3 in DNA: TGTGCCACCGAAGGGGTAGAGGAGCCCCAGCATTTT. The chain couples TRBV6-2 or TRBV6-3 to TRBJ1-5, with D perhaps matching TRBD1 (5 bases). This CDR3 spans 12 amino acids. The ends were cut back, 10 bases at V and 8 bases at J, with 15 bases in the middle. Per the germline V gene, CDR1 is MNHEY and CDR2 is SVGEGT.

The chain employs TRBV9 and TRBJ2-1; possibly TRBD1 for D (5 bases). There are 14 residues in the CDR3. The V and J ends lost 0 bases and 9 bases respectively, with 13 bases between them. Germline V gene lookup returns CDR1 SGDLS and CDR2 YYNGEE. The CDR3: CASSVASRVSEQFF. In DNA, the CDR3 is TGTGCCAGCAGCGTAGCGAGCAGGGTTTCTGAGCAGTTCTTC.

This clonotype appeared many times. CDR3 amino acids: CASSPGAGYEQYF. The CDR3 DNA reads as TGTGCCAGCTCACCAGGGGCCGGCTACGAGCAGTACTTC. The chain recombines TRBV18 with TRBJ2-7; maybe TRBD1 (5 bases). The CDR3 has 13 amino acids. Germline V lookup: CDR1 KGHSH, CDR2 LQKENI. Trimming stripped 2 bases from V and 3 bases from J, with 8 bases between.

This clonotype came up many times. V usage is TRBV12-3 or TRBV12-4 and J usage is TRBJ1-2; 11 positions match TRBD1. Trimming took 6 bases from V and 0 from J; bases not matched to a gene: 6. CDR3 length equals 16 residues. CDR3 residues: CASSPGQGVTNYGYTF. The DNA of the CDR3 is TGTGCCAGCAGCCCGGGACAGGGGGTGACTAACTATGGCTACACCTTC.

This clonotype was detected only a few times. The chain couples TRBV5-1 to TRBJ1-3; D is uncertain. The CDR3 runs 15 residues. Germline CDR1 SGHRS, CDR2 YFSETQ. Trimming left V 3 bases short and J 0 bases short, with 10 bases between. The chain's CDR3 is CASSSYPDSGNTIYF. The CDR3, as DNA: TGCGCCAGCAGCTCTTATCCGGACTCTGGAAACACCATATATTTT.

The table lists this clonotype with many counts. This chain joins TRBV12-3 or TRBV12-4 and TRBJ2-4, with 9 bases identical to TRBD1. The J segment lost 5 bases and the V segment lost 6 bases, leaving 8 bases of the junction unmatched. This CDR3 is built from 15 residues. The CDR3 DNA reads TGTGCCAGCAGATTTGGACAGGGGAGAGAAAACATTCAGTACTTC. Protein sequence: CASRFGQGRENIQYF.

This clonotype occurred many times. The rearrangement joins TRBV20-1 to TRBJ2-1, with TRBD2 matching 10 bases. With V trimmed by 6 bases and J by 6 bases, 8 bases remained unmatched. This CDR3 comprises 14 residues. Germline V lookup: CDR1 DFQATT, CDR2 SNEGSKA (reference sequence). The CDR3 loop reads CSATGTSAFNEQFF. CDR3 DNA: TGCAGTGCGACCGGGACTAGCGCGTTCAATGAGCAGTTCTTC.

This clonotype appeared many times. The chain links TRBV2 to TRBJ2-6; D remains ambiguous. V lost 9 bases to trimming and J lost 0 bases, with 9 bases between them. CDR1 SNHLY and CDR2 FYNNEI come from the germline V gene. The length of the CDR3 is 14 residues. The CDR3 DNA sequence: TGTGCCAGTAGTTACATCTCTGGGGCCAACGTCCTGACTTTC. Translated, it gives CASSYISGANVLTF.